One and the same sample provided the 31 T cell receptor beta chains below, sequenced in a study of cytomegalovirus exposure and HLA in healthy donors. PCR employed 60 Vbeta and 13 Jbeta primers. TCRdb's table, derived via immunoSEQ multiplex PCR, lists solely in-frame clones and lacks some. The sample lists about 86,000 clones; roughly 77% were seen once. What was sequenced was PBMCs. The receptors stem from a woman between 40 and 50 years old in good health and CMV-seropositive.

J is TRBJ2-3 and V is TRBV9; 7 nucleotides match TRBD2. The CDR3 runs 15 residues. V was clipped by 5 bases and J by 2 bases; unmatched bases: 8. The germline V gene has CDR1 SGDLS and CDR2 YYNGEE. The CDR3 here is CASSFTGGFTDTQYF. The CDR3 nucleotides are TGTGCCAGCAGTTTTACCGGGGGGTTCACAGATACGCAGTATTTT.

This sequence joins TRBV5-1 and TRBJ1-2, with D possibly TRBD1 on 6 matching bases. Germline-derived CDR1 and CDR2 are SGHRS and YFSETQ. This CDR3 is built from 13 residues. Trimming took off 9 bases at V and 4 bases at J, with 16 bases between the two ends. The CDR3 spells CATSTDRSYGYTF. The CDR3 DNA reads as TGCGCCACCTCCACAGACAGGTCCTATGGCTACACCTTC.

The gene calls are TRBV29-1 and TRBJ1-4; D is unclear. Trimming shortened V by 5 bases and J by 0 bases, and 19 bases separated the two germline ends. The CDR3 covers 17 residues. Germline V gives CDR1 SQVTM, CDR2 ANQGSEA. The DNA for the CDR3 is TGCAGCGTTTCAGTAGCAGAAAGCCACGCAACTAATGAAAAACTGTTTTTT. It specifies CSVSVAESHATNEKLFF.

The chain combines TRBV4-2 with TRBJ2-1; maybe TRBD2 (6 bases). Germline V gene lookup returns CDR1 LGHNA and CDR2 YNFKEQ. V shed 3 bases and J shed 6 bases, with 12 bases lying between them. The CDR3 runs to 14 residues. CDR3 coding DNA: TGTGCCAGCAGCCACGACGGGAGTAGCAATGAGCAGTTCTTC. Its translation is CASSHDGSSNEQFF.

The chain recombines TRBV6-5 with TRBJ2-3, with unresolved D. V was trimmed by 6 bases and J by 2 bases, leaving 12 bases between them. The germline CDR1 and CDR2 sequences are MNHEY and SVGAGI. The CDR3 extends over 14 amino acids. The CDR3 coding sequence is TGTGCCAGCAGCCCCCTTAGATCCACAGATACGCAGTATTTT. Its protein product is CASSPLRSTDTQYF.

This clone occurred a few times. The rearrangement uses TRBV7-8 and TRBJ2-3, with TRBD2 matching 12 bases. Germline CDR1 reads SGHVS; CDR2 reads FQNEAQ. The CDR3 consists of 15 residues. The J segment lost 8 bases and the V segment lost 3 bases, leaving 6 bases of the junction unmatched. CDR3 DNA: TGTGCCAGCAGCTTCGGACTAGCGGGAAGGCCTACGCAGTATTTT. Translating it yields CASSFGLAGRPTQYF.

This chain connects TRBV27 to TRBJ2-1, with TRBD1 identical over 8 bases. Germline-derived CDR1 and CDR2 are MNHEY and SMNVEV (reference sequence). V shed 3 bases and J 6 bases; nucleotides not matched to a gene: 7. This CDR3 spans 15 amino acids. Here the CDR3 DNA reads TGTGCCAGCAGTTTGGGGACAGGAACCTCCAATGAGCAGTTCTTC. It is translated as CASSLGTGTSNEQFF.

This clone was recorded once. The chain uses TRBV4-1 and TRBJ2-1; TRBD2 aligns across 10 bases. V shed 3 bases, J shed 8 bases, and the junction held 16 bases outside the gene matches. CDR1 is MGHRA and CDR2 is YSYEKL in the germline V gene. The CDR3 has 18 residues. The CDR3, as DNA: TGCGCCAGCAGCCACGGTAAACTAGCGGGACTTTCTGTCTATGAGCAGTTCTTC. This gives the protein CASSHGKLAGLSVYEQFF.

The CDR3 DNA follows: TGTGCCTGGAGGGCCCCCTCGTATGGCTACACCTTC. Its protein product is CAWRAPSYGYTF. The J gene is TRBJ1-2, the V gene TRBV30; D unresolved. The CDR3 has 12 residues. Trimming shortened V by 3 bases and J by 5 bases, and 10 bases separated the two germline ends. Germline assignment: CDR1 GTSNPN and CDR2 SVGIG (reference sequence).

This chain links TRBV10-3 with TRBJ2-7; 10 nucleotides match TRBD1. V dropped 4 bases and J dropped 1; count of bases not matched to a gene: 4. The CDR3 has 15 amino acids. CDR1 and CDR2 from the germline V gene are ENHRY and SYGVKD. CDR3 sequence: CAISGGTGASYEQYF. The CDR3 nucleotides read TGTGCCATCAGTGGCGGGACAGGGGCTTCCTACGAGCAGTACTTC.

The chain's CDR3 is CASSLALDSPLHF. The CDR3 DNA reads as TGTGCCAGCAGCTTGGCCCTAGATTCACCCCTCCACTTT. This rearrangement joins TRBV5-6 to TRBJ1-6; D is ambiguous. Trimming took off 0 bases at V and 8 bases at J, with 6 bases between the two ends. This CDR3 spans 13 amino acids. The germline CDR1 and CDR2 sequences are SGHDT and YYEEEE.

The table lists this clone with a count of one. V is TRBV27 and J is TRBJ1-4; TRBD1 matches at 7 bases. Trimming took 9 bases from V and 2 from J; bases not matched to a gene: 15. The CDR3 spans 17 residues. Germline CDR1 MNHEY, CDR2 SMNVEV (reference sequence). In DNA, the CDR3 is TGTGCCAGTCGGCAGACAGGGTCAGGCCGGACTAATGAAAAACTGTTTTTT. It codes for CASRQTGSGRTNEKLFF.

Here the CDR3 reads CASRAGLAGPETQYF. DNA of the CDR3: TGTGCCAGCAGAGCGGGACTAGCGGGACCGGAGACCCAGTACTTC. The chain couples TRBV2 to TRBJ2-5, with 13 positions matching TRBD2. The germline V gene encodes CDR1 SNHLY and CDR2 FYNNEI. V was pared by 6 bases and J by 5 bases, with 6 bases of the junction left unmatched. CDR3 length equals 15 residues. Combining the CDR3 with reference TRBV2 and TRBJ2-5 gives the whole variable domain EPEVTQTPSHQVTQMGQEVILRCVPISNHLYFYWYRQILGQKVEFLVSFYNNEISEKSEIFDDQFSVERPDGSNFTLKIRSTKLEDSAMYFCASRAGLAGPETQYFGPGTRLLVL.

This chain links TRBV28 with TRBJ1-5, with no clear D. The CDR3 totals 12 residues. Trimming stripped 7 bases from V and 15 bases from J, with 19 bases between. Germline CDR1 MDHEN, CDR2 SYDVKM. The CDR3 DNA reads as TGTGCCAGCACGGGAGACGGTCGGGTCCCGCATTTT. This translates into CASTGDGRVPHF.

This clone occurred once. The chain couples TRBV7-6 to TRBJ2-7; tentatively, D is TRBD1 (6 bases). V was cut by 0 bases and J by 7 bases, with 13 bases left in between. The CDR3 extends over 14 amino acids. The V gene's germline CDR1 is SGHVS and CDR2 FNYEAQ. The DNA for the CDR3 is TGTGCCAGCAGCTTAGCGGGGGCTCCAAGGGAGCAGTACTTC. Its protein is CASSLAGAPREQYF.

The J gene is TRBJ1-4, the V gene TRBV13; a possible D gene is TRBD1 (5 bases). The CDR3 runs 16 residues. CDR1 is PRHDT, CDR2 FYEKMQ, per germline (reference sequence). V dropped 4 bases and J dropped 1 base, with 13 bases sitting between them. The CDR3 protein is CASSSSLQGTNEKLFF. The CDR3 coding sequence is TGTGCCAGCAGCTCGAGTCTGCAGGGAACTAATGAAAAACTGTTTTTT.

This chain joins TRBV6-1 and TRBJ1-1, with D perhaps TRBD1 (5 bases). Germline loops: CDR1 MNHNS, CDR2 SASEGT. Trimming removed 3 bases from V and 6 bases from J, with 11 bases in between. The CDR3 contains 13 residues. This CDR3 is CASSDQGGPEAFF. The CDR3 DNA follows: TGTGCCAGCAGTGACCAGGGAGGACCTGAAGCTTTCTTT.

This chain connects TRBV7-9 to TRBJ2-3, with TRBD2 identical over 7 bases. Germline V lookup: CDR1 SEHNR, CDR2 FQNEAQ (reference sequence). The junction had 8 bases not matched to a gene; V was cut back by 5 bases and J by 3 bases. The CDR3 loop spans 15 amino acids. CDR3 DNA sequence: TGTGCCAGCAGCCTAGGAGGCGGGGGTACAGATACGCAGTATTTT. Translated, it gives CASSLGGGGTDTQYF.

This rearrangement joins TRBV9 to TRBJ2-2; D is undetermined. The CDR3 consists of 14 residues. Per the germline V gene, CDR1 is SGDLS and CDR2 is YYNGEE. Trimming shortened V by 3 bases and J by 6 bases, and 12 bases separated the two germline ends. The CDR3: CASSADFKAGELFF. In DNA form, the CDR3 reads TGTGCCAGCAGCGCAGACTTCAAAGCCGGGGAGCTGTTTTTT.

This rearrangement joins TRBV5-1 to TRBJ2-1; D is perhaps TRBD1 (7 bases). Germline CDR1 and CDR2: SGHRS and YFSETQ. V was trimmed by 7 bases and J by 3 bases, leaving 14 bases between them. The CDR3 is made up of 14 amino acids. CDR3 loop: CASQGGPSYNEQFF. The CDR3 bases are TGCGCCAGCCAGGGGGGCCCGAGCTACAATGAGCAGTTCTTC.

On this clone: This CDR3 is also generated by other DNA sequences in the sample. This chain uses TRBV5-1 with TRBJ2-3; D possibly corresponds to TRBD1 (5 bases). Germline CDR1 and CDR2: SGHRS and YFSETQ. The length of the CDR3 is 14 residues. Trimming removed 1 base at V and 1 base at J, with 7 bases between. The CDR3 bases are TGCGCCAGCAGCTTGAGACAGCGCACAGATACGCAGTATTTT. Protein sequence: CASSLRQRTDTQYF.

This chain links TRBV7-2 with TRBJ2-7, with D possibly matching TRBD1 (5 bases). The CDR3 loop spans 14 amino acids. The germline CDR1 and CDR2 sequences are SGHTA and FQGNSA. V gave up 5 bases and J gave up 6 bases, with 17 bases separating them. CDR3 loop: CASSTPEDMGEQYF. The CDR3 DNA reads TGTGCCAGCAGCACACCCGAGGACATGGGCGAGCAGTACTTC.

The rearrangement links TRBV7-3 to TRBJ2-3, with 7 bases identical to TRBD2. V was clipped by 5 bases and J by 8 bases; unmatched bases: 10. The CDR3 is made up of 14 amino acids. The V gene's germline CDR1 is SGHTA and CDR2 FQGTGA. CDR3 in amino acids: CASSPGGSVGTQYF. The CDR3 coding sequence is TGTGCCAGCAGCCCGGGGGGATCGGTGGGTACGCAGTATTTT.

The chain recombines TRBV7-8 with TRBJ1-6; D gene uncertain. The germline V gene encodes CDR1 SGHVS and CDR2 FQNEAQ. Between the trimmed V and J ends, which lost 2 bases and 1 base, there was a span of 9 bases. The CDR3 is 16 amino acids. The CDR3 region is CASSLSPGSYNSPLHF. In DNA, the CDR3 is TGTGCCAGCAGCTTATCCCCGGGGTCCTATAATTCACCCCTCCACTTT.

The rearrangement uses TRBV6-5 and TRBJ1-5; D may be TRBD1 (6 bases). The V end lost 10 bases, the J end lost 7 bases, and 17 bases lay between the germline ends. Germline V gene data show CDR1 as MNHEY and CDR2 as SVGAGI. The CDR3 consists of 13 residues. CDR3 region: CATGGAVHQPQHF. In DNA, the CDR3 is TGTGCCACCGGGGGGGCCGTTCACCAGCCCCAGCATTTT.

The gene calls are TRBV6-5 and TRBJ2-3; D is perhaps TRBD2 (6 bases). Germline CDR1 MNHEY, CDR2 SVGAGI. Trimming cost V 6 bases and J 6 bases, with 19 bases left between them. This CDR3 has 15 residues. CDR3 sequence: CASSPGRVGGDTQYF. CDR3 nucleotide sequence: TGTGCCAGCAGCCCCGGTAGGGTAGGAGGGGATACGCAGTATTTT.

The chain joins TRBV18 to TRBJ2-4; 13 nucleotides align to TRBD2. CDR3 size: 17 residues. Germline CDR1 is KGHSH and CDR2 is LQKENI. With 3 bases clipped from V and 2 bases from J, the junction kept 4 bases outside the gene matches. CDR3 amino acids: CASSPRGLAGPKNIQYF. Written as DNA, the CDR3 is TGTGCCAGCTCACCCCGGGGACTAGCGGGACCCAAAAACATTCAGTACTTC. The full variable domain, its missing parts supplied by reference TRBV18 and TRBJ2-4, is NAGVMQNPRHLVRRRGQEARLRCSPMKGHSHVYWYRQLPEEGLKFMVYLQKENIIDESGMPKERFSAEFPKEGPSILRIQQVVRGDSAAYFCASSPRGLAGPKNIQYFGAGTRLSVL.

The V and J genes are TRBV28 and TRBJ1-2; no definite D call. The CDR3 spans 14 residues. The V gene's germline CDR1 is MDHEN and CDR2 SYDVKM. V lost 6 bases and J lost 4, with 15 bases in between. CDR3: CASRGQRESYGYTF. DNA of the CDR3: TGTGCCAGCAGAGGCCAAAGGGAGAGCTATGGCTACACCTTC.

The chain links TRBV5-6 to TRBJ2-1; D is possibly TRBD2 (5 bases). V was pared by 4 bases and J by 0 bases, with 14 bases between. Germline CDR1 SGHDT, CDR2 YYEEEE. The CDR3 has 16 residues. CDR3 sequence reads: CASSDSVKSSYNEQFF. For the CDR3, the DNA is TGTGCCAGCAGCGATAGCGTGAAGAGCTCCTACAATGAGCAGTTCTTC.

V gene TRBV21-1 combines with J gene TRBJ1-1; the D call TRBD1 from the table was never checked on the DNA. TRBV21-1 is shown as a pseudogene. This CDR3 region has 15 residues. The CDR3 loop reads CASSSWKQGRTEAFF. Here the CDR3 DNA reads TGTGCCAGCAGCTCATGGAAGCAGGGAAGGACTGAAGCTTTCTTT.

The V call is TRBV19, the J call TRBJ1-1; TRBD1 aligns across 8 bases. CDR3 length: 16 amino acids. Germline-derived CDR1 and CDR2 are LNHDA and SQIVND (reference sequence). The junction had 11 bases not matched to a gene; V was cut back by 6 bases and J by 2 bases. The CDR3 sequence: CASRYRQGMFNTEAFF. The DNA for the CDR3 is TGTGCCAGTAGATACCGACAGGGGATGTTTAACACTGAAGCTTTCTTT.